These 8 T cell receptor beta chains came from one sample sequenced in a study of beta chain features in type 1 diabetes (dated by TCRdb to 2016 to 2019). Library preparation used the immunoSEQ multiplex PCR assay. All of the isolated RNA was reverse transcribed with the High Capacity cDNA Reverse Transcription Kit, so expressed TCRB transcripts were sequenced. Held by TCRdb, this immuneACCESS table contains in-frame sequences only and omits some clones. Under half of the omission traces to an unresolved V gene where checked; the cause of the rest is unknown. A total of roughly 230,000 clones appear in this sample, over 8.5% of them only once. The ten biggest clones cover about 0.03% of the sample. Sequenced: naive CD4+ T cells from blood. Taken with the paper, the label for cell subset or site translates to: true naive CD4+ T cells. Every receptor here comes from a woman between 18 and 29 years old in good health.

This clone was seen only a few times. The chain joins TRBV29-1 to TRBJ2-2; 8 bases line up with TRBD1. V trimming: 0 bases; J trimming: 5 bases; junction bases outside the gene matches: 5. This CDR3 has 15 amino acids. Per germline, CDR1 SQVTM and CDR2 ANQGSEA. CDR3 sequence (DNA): TGCAGCGTTGAAGACACCAGGGGGCAAACCGGGGAGCTGTTTTTT. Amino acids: CSVEDTRGQTGELFF.

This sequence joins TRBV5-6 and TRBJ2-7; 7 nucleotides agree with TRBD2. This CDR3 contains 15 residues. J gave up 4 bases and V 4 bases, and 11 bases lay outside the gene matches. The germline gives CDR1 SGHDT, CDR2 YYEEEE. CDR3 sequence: CASSLSGSGGYEQYF. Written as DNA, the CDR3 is TGTGCCAGCAGCCTCTCGGGGTCGGGGGGTTACGAGCAGTACTTC.

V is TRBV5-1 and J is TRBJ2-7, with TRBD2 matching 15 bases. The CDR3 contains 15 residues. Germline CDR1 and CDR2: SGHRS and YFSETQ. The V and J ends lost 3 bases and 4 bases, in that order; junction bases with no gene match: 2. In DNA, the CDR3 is TGCGCCAGCAGCTCAGGGACTAGCGGGAGGTACGAGCAGTACTTC. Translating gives CASSSGTSGRYEQYF.

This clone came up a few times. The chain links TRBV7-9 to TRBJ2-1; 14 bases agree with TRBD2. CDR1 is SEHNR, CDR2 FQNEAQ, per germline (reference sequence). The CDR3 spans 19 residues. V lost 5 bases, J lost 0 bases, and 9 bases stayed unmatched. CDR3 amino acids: CASSKWGLAGVGSYNEQFF. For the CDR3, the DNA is TGTGCCAGCAGCAAATGGGGACTAGCGGGAGTAGGCTCCTACAATGAGCAGTTCTTC.

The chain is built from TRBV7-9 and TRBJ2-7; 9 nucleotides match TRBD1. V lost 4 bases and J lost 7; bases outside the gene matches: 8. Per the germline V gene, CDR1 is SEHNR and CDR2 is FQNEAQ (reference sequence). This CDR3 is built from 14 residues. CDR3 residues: CASSYPGQGGEQYF. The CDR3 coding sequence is TGTGCCAGCAGCTACCCGGGACAGGGTGGAGAGCAGTACTTC.

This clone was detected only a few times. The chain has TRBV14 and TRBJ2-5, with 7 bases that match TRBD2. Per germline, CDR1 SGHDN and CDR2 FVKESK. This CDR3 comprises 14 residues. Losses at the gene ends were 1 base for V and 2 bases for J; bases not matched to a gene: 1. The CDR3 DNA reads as TGTGCCAGCAGCCAAGTGCGGGGGCAAGAGACCCAGTACTTC. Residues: CASSQVRGQETQYF.

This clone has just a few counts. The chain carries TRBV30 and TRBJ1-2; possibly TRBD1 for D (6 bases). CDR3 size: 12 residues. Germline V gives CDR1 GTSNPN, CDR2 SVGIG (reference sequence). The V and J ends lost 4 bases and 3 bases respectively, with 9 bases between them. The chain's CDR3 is CAWTGADYGYTF. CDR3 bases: TGTGCCTGGACAGGGGCGGACTATGGCTACACCTTC.

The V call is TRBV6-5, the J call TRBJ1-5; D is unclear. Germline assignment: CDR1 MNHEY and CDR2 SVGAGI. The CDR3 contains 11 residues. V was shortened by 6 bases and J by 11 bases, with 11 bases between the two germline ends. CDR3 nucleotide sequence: TGTGCCAGCAGCGCCCCGAGGTCCCAGCATTTT. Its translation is CASSAPRSQHF.